At least ten counts were recorded for the clone carrying this T cell receptor (beta chain). Antigen unknown. The germline CDR1 and CDR2 sequences are SGHRS and YFSETQ. V lost 5 bases and J lost 6; bases outside the gene matches: 7. The CDR3 is made up of 14 amino acids. The data derive from a study of T-cell memory formation after mild COVID-19. Study overall: Largely donor-specific TCR clusters were found. Study-level results: Certain responding clones were present in pre-infection memory, suggesting participation of cross-reactive memory. Researchers report contracting CD4+ clones mostly in CM and EM, with CD8+ clones in EMRA.

Constant-segment primers served in 5'RACE that generated TCR alpha and TCR beta cDNA libraries bearing sample barcodes and UMIs. Via MiXCR, TCRdb re-called the 5' RACE reads, giving one row per CDR3 protein. The sample includes just over 350,000 distinct CDR3 sequences, about 15% seen only once; the top ten take about 22%. This clonotype was sampled from a man between 18 and 29 years old who had mild COVID-19 (a few samples of this study predate the infection). Cell type and time point are not known. This sequence joins TRBV5-1 and TRBJ2-3; 9 bases are shared with TRBD2. Sequencing was carried out using PBMCs or a T cell subset sorted from them (not recorded which). The CDR3 DNA is TGCGCCAGCAGGAAGGTAGCGGGGGTGGATACGCAGTATTTT. Translated: CASRKVAGVDTQYF.